The present entry profiles one TCR beta chain with its context. Its antigen is not identified. Genomic DNA, the template, was used for profiling of the TCR beta VDJ and CDR3. TCRdb passed the reads through MiXCR, listing each CDR3 protein once. The sample lists roughly 200,000 distinct CDR3 sequences, over 60% occurring once. This specimen comes from a study of CD8+CD57+ T cells in acquired aplastic anemia. Study-level information: On average, sorted CD4+ and CD8+ cells gave 3 to 3.5 ug of DNA. Healthy donor CD4+ cell samples had a mean of around 11 million reads.

The CDR3 has 17 amino acids. Germline V CDR1 and CDR2: SGHRS, YFSETQ. V shed 2 bases, J shed 0 bases, and the junction held 10 bases outside the gene matches. Study results and caveats: Overlapping CD8+ CDR3 repertoires of patients and controls contained approximately 29 shared sequences.

This chain joins TRBV5-1 and TRBJ1-1; TRBD1 matches 7 bases. Sequences were obtained from sorted CD4+, CD8+, or CD8+CD57+ T cells (not recorded which) from PBMCs. The source is a human donor in good health. CDR3 DNA sequence: TGCGCCAGCAGCTTCTATCCGGGACAGAGCATGAACACTGAAGCTTTCTTT. Encoded protein: CASSFYPGQSMNTEAFF.